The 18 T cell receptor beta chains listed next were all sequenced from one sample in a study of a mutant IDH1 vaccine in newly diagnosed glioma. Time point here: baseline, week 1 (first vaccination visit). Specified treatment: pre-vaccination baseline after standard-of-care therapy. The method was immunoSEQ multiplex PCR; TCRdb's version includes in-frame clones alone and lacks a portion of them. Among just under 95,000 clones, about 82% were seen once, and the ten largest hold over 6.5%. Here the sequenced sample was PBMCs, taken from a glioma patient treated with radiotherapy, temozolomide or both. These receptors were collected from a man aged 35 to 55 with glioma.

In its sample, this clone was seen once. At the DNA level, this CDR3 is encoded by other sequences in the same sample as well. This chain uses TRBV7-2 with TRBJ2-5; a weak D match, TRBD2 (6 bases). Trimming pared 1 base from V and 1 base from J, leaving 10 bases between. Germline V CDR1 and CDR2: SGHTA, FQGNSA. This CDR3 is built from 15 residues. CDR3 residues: CASSLGLAIQETQYF. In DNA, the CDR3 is TGTGCCAGCAGCTTAGGCCTAGCGATCCAAGAGACCCAGTACTTC.

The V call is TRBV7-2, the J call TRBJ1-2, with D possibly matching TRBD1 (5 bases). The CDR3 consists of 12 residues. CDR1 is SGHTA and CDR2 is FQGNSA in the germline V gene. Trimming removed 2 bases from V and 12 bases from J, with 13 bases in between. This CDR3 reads CASSLRGPSHTF. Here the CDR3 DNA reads TGTGCCAGCAGCTTAAGGGGACCGTCGCACACCTTC.

This CDR3 reads CASSFFGQGPPGDTQYF. CDR3 coding DNA: TGTGCCAGCAGCTTCTTCGGACAGGGGCCGCCGGGGGATACGCAGTATTTT. This chain uses TRBV7-9 with TRBJ2-3; TRBD1 matches 9 bases. The CDR3 is made up of 17 amino acids. The V gene end was trimmed by 3 bases and the J gene end by 6 bases; junction bases not matched to a gene: 13. The germline V gene encodes CDR1 SEHNR and CDR2 FQNEAQ (reference sequence).

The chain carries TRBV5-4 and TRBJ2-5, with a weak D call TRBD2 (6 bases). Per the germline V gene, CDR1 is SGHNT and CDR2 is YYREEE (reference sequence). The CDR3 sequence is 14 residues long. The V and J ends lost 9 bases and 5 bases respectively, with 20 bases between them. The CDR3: CATSRGGSGETQYF. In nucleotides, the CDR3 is TGTGCCACTTCGCGTGGGGGGAGCGGTGAGACCCAGTACTTC.

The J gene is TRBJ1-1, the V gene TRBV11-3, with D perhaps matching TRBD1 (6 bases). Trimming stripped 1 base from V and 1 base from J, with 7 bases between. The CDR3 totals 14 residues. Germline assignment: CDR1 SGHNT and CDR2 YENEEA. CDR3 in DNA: TGTGCCAGCAGCTTAGGCAGGGGGAACACTGAAGCTTTCTTT. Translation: CASSLGRGNTEAFF.

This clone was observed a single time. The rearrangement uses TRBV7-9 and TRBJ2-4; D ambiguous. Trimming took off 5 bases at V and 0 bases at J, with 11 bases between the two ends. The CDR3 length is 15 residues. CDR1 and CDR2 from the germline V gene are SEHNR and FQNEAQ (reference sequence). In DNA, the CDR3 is TGTGCCAGCAGCCCACCAACGTTAGCCAAAAACATTCAGTACTTC. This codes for CASSPPTLAKNIQYF.

CDR3 loop: CASSLGDRRHYGYTF. As DNA, the CDR3 is TGTGCCAGCAGCTTGGGGGACAGGAGACACTATGGCTACACCTTC. V gene TRBV5-6 combines with J gene TRBJ1-2; 8 positions agree with TRBD1. Losses at the gene ends were 0 bases for V and 3 bases for J; bases not matched to a gene: 4. CDR3 size: 15 residues. The V gene's germline CDR1 is SGHDT and CDR2 YYEEEE.

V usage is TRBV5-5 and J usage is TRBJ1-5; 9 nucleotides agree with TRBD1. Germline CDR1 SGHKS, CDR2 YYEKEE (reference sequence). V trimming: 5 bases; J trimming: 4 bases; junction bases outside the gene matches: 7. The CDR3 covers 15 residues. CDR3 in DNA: TGTGCCAGCAGTCGGGGGACAGGGATGAATCAGCCCCAGCATTTT. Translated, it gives CASSRGTGMNQPQHF.

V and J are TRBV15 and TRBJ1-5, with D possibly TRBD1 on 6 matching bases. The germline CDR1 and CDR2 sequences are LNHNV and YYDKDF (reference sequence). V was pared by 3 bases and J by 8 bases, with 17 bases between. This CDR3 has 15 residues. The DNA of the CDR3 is TGTGCCACCAGCAGCCGCCCGGTTTGGGACAAGCCCCAGCATTTT. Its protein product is CATSSRPVWDKPQHF.

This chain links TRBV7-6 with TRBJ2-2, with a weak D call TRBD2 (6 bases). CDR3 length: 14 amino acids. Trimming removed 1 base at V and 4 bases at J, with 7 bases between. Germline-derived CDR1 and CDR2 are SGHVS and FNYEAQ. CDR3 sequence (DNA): TGTGCCAGCAGCTTAGAAGCGGGCACCGGGGAGCTGTTTTTT. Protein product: CASSLEAGTGELFF.

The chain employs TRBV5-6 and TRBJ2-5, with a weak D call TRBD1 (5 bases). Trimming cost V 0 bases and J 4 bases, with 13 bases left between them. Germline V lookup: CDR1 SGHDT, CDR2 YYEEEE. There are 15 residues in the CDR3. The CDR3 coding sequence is TGTGCCAGCAGCTTGGAAGGGGCGACGAGAGAGACCCAGTACTTC. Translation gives CASSLEGATRETQYF.

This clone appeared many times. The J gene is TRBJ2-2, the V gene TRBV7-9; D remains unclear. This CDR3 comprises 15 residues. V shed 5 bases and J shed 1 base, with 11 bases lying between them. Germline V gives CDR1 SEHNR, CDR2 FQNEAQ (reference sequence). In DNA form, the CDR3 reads TGTGCCAGCAGCCCCCCGAATGTGAACACCGGGGAGCTGTTTTTT. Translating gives CASSPPNVNTGELFF. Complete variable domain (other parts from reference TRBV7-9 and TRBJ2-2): DTGVSQNPRHKITKRGQNVTFRCDPISEHNRLYWYRQTLGQGPEFLTYFQNEAQLEKSRLLSDRFSAERPKGSFSTLEIQRTEQGDSAMYLCASSPPNVNTGELFFGEGSRLTVL.

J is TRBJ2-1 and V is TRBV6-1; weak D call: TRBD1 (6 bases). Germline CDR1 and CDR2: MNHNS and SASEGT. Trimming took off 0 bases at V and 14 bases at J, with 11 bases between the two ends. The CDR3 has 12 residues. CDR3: CASSEAGDMEFF. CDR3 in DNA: TGTGCCAGCAGTGAAGCTGGGGACATGGAGTTCTTC.

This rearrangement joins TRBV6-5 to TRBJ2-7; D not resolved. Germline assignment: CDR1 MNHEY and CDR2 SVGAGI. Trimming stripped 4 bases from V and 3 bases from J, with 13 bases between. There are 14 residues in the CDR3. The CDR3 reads CASSSPSTFYEQYF. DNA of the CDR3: TGTGCCAGCAGTTCCCCTTCGACGTTCTACGAGCAGTACTTC.

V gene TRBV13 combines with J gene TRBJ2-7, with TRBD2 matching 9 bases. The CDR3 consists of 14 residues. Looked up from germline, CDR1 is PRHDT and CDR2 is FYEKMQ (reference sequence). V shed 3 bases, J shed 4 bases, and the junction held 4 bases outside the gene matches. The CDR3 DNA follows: TGTGCCAGCAGCTTTGGGCGGGAGGGTTACGAGCAGTACTTC. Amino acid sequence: CASSFGREGYEQYF. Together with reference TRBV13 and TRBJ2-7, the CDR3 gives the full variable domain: AAGVIQSPRHLIKEKRETATLKCYPIPRHDTVYWYQQGPGQDPQFLISFYEKMQSDKGSIPDRFSAQQFSDYHSELNMSSLELGDSALYFCASSFGREGYEQYFGPGTRLTVT.

CDR3 protein: CASRRSGQDNSPLHF. DNA of the CDR3: TGTGCCAGCCGCCGGTCGGGACAGGATAATTCACCCCTCCACTTT. The J gene is TRBJ1-6, the V gene TRBV5-5, with 8 bases that match TRBD1. Trimming removed 7 bases from V and 5 bases from J; junction bases left unmatched: 8. This CDR3 has 15 residues. Germline CDR1 and CDR2: SGHKS and YYEKEE (reference sequence).

The CDR3 nucleotides read TGTGCCAGCAGCCCGGACAGGGGCACTAATGAAAAACTGTTTTTT. Translating gives CASSPDRGTNEKLFF. This chain links TRBV4-2 with TRBJ1-4, with 9 bases fitting TRBD1. V lost 4 bases, J lost 2 bases, and 2 bases stayed unmatched. Germline lookup yields CDR1 LGHNA and CDR2 YNFKEQ. The CDR3 totals 15 residues.

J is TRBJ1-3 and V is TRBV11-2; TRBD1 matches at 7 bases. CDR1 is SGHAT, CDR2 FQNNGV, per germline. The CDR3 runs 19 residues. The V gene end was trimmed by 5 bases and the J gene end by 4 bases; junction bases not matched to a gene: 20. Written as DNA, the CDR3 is TGTGCCAGCAGCATTGGGGGACAGAGACTATCCGTTTCGGGAAACACCATATATTTT. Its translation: CASSIGGQRLSVSGNTIYF.